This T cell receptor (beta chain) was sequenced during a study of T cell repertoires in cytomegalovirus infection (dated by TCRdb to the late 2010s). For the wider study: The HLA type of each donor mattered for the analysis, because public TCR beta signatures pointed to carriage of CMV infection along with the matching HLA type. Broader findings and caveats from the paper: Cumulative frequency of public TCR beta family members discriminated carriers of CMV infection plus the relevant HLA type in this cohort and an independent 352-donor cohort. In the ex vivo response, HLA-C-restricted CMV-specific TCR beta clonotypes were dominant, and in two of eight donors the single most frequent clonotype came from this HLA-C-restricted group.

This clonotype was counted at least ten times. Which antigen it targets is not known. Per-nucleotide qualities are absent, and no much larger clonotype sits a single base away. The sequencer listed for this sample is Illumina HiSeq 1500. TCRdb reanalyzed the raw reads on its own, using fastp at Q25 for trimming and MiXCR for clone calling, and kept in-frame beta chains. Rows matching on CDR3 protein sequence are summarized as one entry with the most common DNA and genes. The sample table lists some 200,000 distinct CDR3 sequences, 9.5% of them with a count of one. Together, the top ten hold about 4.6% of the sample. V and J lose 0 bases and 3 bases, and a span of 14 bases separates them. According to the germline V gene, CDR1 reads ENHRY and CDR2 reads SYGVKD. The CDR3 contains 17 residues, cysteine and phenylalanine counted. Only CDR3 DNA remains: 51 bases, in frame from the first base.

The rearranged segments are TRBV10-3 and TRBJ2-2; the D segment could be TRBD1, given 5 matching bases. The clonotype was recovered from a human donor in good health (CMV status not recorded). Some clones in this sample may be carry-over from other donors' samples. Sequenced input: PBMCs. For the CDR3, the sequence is CAISESWARADTGELFF. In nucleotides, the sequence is TGTGCCATCAGTGAGTCGTGGGCCAGGGCGGACACCGGGGAGCTGTTTTTT.